This T cell receptor beta chain was recovered during a study of blood T cell repertoires in COVID-19. Whole-study context: Acute and convalescent COVID-19 specimens originated in the United States, Italy and Spain. T cells, B-cell-depleted T cells, or PBMCs supplied cDNA or gDNA.

The germline V and J ends were trimmed by 1 base and 4 bases, with 11 bases remaining between them. CDR1 and CDR2 from the germline V gene are LNHNV and YYDKDF (reference sequence). This CDR3 spans 14 amino acids. Here immunoSEQ multiplex PCR was the method, and the copy in TCRdb shows in-frame clones only, minus some. This repertoire shows 170,000 or so clones, roughly 80% found once; its top ten account for about 1.5%. This TCR derives from a human donor in a cohort sampled during active COVID-19. This chain joins TRBV15 and TRBJ2-7; D possibly corresponds to TRBD1 (5 bases). The sample taken for sequencing was peripheral blood. The CDR3 region has the DNA TGTGCCACCAGCAGAGGTCCAGGGCAATACGAGCAGTACTTC. Its translation is CATSRGPGQYEQYF. Variable domain in full (rest from reference TRBV15 and TRBJ2-7): DAMVIQNPRYQVTQFGKPVTLSCSQTLNHNVMYWYQQKSSQAPKLLFHYYDKDFNNEADTPDNFQSRRPNTSFCFLDIRSPGLGDTAMYLCATSRGPGQYEQYFGPGTRLTVT.